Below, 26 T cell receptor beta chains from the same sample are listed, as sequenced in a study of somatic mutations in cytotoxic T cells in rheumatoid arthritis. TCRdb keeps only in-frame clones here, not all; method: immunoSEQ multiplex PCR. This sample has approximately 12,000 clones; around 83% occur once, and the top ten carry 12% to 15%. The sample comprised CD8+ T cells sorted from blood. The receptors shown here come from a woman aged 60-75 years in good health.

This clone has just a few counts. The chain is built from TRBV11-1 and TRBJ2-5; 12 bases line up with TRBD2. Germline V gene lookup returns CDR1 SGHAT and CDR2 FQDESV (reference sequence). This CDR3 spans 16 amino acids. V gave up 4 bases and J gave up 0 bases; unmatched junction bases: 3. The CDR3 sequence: CASSSLAGGYQETQYF. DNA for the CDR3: TGTGCCAGCAGCTCACTAGCGGGGGGCTACCAAGAGACCCAGTACTTC.

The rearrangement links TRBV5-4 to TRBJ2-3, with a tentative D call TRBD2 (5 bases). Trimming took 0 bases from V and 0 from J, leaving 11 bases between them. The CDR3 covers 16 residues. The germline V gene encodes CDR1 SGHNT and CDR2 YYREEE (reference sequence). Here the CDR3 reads CASSLVLAESTDTQYF. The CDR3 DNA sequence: TGTGCCAGCAGCTTGGTTCTAGCAGAGAGCACAGATACGCAGTATTTT. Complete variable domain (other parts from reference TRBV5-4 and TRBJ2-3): ETGVTQSPTHLIKTRGQQVTLRCSSQSGHNTVSWYQQALGQGPQFIFQYYREEENGRGNFPPRFSGLQFPNYSSELNVNALELDDSALYLCASSLVLAESTDTQYFGPGTRLTVL.

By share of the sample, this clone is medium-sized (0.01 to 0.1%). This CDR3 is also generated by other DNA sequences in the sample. In DNA form, the CDR3 reads TGTGCCAGCAGTCCGCTAGCGGGGGGCGCCACAGATACGCAGTATTTT. Protein: CASSPLAGGATDTQYF. This rearrangement joins TRBV5-4 to TRBJ2-3; 11 bases are shared with TRBD2. The CDR3 loop spans 16 amino acids. Germline loops: CDR1 SGHNT, CDR2 YYREEE (reference sequence). V lost 5 bases, J lost 2 bases, and 7 bases stayed unmatched.

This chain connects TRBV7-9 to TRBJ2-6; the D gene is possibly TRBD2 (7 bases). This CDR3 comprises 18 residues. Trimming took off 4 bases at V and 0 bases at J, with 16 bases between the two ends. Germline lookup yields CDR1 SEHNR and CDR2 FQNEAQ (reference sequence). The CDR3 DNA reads TGTGCCAGCAGCTACTGGGGGCGGGGGAGCTCTGGGGCCAACGTCCTGACTTTC. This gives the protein CASSYWGRGSSGANVLTF.

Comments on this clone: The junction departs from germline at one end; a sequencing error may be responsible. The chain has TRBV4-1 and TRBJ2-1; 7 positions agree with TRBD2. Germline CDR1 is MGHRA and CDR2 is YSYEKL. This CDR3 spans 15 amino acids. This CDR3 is CASSLAGSSYSEQFF. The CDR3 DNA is TGCGCCAGCAGCCTAGCGGGTAGCTCCTACAGTGAGCAGTTCTTC.

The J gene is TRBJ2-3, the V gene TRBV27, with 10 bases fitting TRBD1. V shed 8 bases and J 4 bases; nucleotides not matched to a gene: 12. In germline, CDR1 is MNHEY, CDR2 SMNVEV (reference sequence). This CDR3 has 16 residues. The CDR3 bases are TGTGCCAGCTGCACAGTATGGACAGGGGGTTCAGATACGCAGTATTTT. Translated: CASCTVWTGGSDTQYF.

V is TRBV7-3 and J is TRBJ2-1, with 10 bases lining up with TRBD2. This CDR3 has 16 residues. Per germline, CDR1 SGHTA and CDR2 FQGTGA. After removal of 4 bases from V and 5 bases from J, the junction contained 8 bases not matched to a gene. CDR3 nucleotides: TGTGCCAGCAGCTATAAAGCGGGGGGGCCCGACAATGAGCAGTTCTTC. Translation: CASSYKAGGPDNEQFF.

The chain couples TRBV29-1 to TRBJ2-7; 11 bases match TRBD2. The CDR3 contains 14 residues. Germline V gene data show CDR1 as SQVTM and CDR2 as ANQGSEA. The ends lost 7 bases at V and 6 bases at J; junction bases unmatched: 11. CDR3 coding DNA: TGCAGCGCATCACTAGCGGGGGAACTCAGCGAGCAGTACTTC. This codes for CSASLAGELSEQYF.

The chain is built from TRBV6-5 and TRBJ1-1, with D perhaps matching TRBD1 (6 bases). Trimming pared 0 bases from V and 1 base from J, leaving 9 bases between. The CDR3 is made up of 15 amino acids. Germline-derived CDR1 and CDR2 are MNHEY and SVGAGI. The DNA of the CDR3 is TGTGCCAGCAGTTACTCCCGGACAGCGAACACTGAAGCTTTCTTT. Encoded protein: CASSYSRTANTEAFF.

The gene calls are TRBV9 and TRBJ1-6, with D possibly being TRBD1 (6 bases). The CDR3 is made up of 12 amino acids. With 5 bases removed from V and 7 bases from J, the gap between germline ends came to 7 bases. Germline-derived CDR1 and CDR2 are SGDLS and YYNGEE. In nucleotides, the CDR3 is TGTGCCAGCAGTACAGGGAATTCACCCCTCCACTTT. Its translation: CASSTGNSPLHF. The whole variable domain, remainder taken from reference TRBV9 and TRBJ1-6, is DSGVTQTPKHLITATGQRVTLRCSPRSGDLSVYWYQQSLDQGLQFLIQYYNGEERAKGNILERFSAQQFPDLHSELNLSSLELGDSALYFCASSTGNSPLHFGNGTRLTVT.

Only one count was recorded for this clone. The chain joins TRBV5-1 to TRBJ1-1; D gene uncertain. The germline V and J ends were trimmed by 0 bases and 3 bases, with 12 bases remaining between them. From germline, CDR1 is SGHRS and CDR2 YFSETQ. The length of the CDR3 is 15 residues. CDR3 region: CASSLARGADTEAFF. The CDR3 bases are TGCGCCAGCAGCTTGGCGCGGGGAGCGGACACTGAAGCTTTCTTT.

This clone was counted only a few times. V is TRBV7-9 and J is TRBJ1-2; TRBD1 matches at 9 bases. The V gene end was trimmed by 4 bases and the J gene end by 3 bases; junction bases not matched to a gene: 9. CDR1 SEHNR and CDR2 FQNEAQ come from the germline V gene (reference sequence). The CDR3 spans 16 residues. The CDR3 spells CASSSPTGGLDYGYTF. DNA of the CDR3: TGTGCCAGCAGCTCCCCAACAGGGGGCCTTGACTATGGCTACACCTTC.

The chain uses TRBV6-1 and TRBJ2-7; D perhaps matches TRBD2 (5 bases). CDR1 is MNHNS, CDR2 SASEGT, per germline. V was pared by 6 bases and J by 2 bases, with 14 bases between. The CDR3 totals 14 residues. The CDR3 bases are TGTGCCAGCAGGGACTGGACGGGAACCTACGAGCAGTACGTC. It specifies CASRDWTGTYEQYV.

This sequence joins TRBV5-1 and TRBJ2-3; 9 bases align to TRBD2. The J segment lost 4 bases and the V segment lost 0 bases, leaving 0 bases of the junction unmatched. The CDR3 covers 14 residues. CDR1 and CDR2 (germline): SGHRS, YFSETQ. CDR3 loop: CASSLGLAADTQYF. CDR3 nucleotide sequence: TGCGCCAGCAGCTTGGGACTAGCGGCAGATACGCAGTATTTT.

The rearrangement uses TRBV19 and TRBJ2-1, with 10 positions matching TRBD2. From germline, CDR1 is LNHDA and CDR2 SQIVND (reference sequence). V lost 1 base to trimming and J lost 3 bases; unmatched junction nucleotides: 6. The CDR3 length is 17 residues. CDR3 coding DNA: TGTGCCAGTAGTATAGTTTCCAGCGGGGGGGTCTACAATGAGCAGTTCTTC. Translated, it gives CASSIVSSGGVYNEQFF.

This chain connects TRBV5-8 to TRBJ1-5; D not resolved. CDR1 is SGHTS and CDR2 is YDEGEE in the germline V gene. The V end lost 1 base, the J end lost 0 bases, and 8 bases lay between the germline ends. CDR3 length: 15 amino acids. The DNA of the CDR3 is TGTGCCAGCAGCTTGACAGCTTATAGCAATCAGCCCCAGCATTTT. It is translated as CASSLTAYSNQPQHF.

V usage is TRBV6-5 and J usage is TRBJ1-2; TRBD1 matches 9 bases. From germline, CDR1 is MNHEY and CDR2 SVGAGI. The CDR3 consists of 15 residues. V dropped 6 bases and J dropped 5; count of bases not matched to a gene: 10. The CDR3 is CASSSGQGTRYGYTF. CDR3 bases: TGTGCCAGCAGCTCTGGACAGGGGACTCGGTATGGCTACACCTTC.

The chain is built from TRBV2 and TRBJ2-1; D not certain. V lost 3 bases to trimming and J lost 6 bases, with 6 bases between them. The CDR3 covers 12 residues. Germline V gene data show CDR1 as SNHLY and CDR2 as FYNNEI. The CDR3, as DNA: TGTGCCAGCAGTGATAAATTCAATGAGCAGTTCTTC. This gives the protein CASSDKFNEQFF.

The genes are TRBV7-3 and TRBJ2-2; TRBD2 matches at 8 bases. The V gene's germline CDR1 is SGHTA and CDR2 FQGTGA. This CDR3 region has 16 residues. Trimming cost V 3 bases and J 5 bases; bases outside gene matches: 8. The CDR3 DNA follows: TGTGCCAGCAGCTTTAGCGCCGGCGGGGGGACCGGGGAGCTGTTTTTT. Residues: CASSFSAGGGTGELFF.

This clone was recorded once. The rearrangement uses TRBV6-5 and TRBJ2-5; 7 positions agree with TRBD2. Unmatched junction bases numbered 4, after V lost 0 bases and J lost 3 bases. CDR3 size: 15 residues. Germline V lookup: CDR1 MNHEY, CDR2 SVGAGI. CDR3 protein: CASSYSSAGEETQYF. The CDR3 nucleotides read TGTGCCAGCAGTTACTCTTCGGCGGGGGAAGAGACCCAGTACTTC.

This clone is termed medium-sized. DNA for the CDR3: TGTGCCAGCAGTCCTCGGGACTTAAGAAAAGAGACCCAGTACTTC. This sequence encodes CASSPRDLRKETQYF. The V call is TRBV28, the J call TRBJ2-5, with D perhaps matching TRBD2 (6 bases). Per germline, CDR1 MDHEN and CDR2 SYDVKM. This CDR3 is built from 15 residues. V lost 5 bases and J lost 3, with 16 bases in between.

The CDR3 DNA reads as TGCGCCAGCAGCTTGGTGGCGGGGGCCTACAATGAGCAGTTCTTC. It is translated as CASSLVAGAYNEQFF. The chain uses TRBV5-1 and TRBJ2-1, with 7 positions matching TRBD2. The CDR3 covers 15 residues. The ends lost 0 bases at V and 2 bases at J; junction bases unmatched: 2. From germline, CDR1 is SGHRS and CDR2 YFSETQ. Variable domain in full (rest from reference TRBV5-1 and TRBJ2-1): KAGVTQTPRYLIKTRGQQVTLSCSPISGHRSVSWYQQTPGQGLQFLFEYFSETQRNKGNFPGRFSGRQFSNSRSEMNVSTLELGDSALYLCASSLVAGAYNEQFFGPGTRLTVL.

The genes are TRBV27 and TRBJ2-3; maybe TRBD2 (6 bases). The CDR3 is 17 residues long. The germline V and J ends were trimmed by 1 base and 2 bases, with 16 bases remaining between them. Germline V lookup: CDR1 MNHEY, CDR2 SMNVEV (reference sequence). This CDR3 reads CASSLYPGVPSTDTQYF. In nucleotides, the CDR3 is TGTGCCAGCAGTTTATATCCGGGGGTCCCTTCCACAGATACGCAGTATTTT.

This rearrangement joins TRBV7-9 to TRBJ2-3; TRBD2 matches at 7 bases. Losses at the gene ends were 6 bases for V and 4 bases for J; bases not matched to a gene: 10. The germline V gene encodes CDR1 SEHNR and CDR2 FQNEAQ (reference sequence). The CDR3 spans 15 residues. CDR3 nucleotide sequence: TGTGCCAGCAGTAGAAGCGGGGTAGGCCCAGATACGCAGTATTTT. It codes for CASSRSGVGPDTQYF.

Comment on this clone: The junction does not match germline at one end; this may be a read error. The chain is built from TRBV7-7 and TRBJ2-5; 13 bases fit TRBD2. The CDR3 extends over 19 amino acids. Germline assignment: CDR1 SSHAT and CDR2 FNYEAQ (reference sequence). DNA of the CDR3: TGTGCTAGCAGCTTAGCCCCGGCACTAGCGGGGGGGTTCCAAGAGACCCAGTACTTC. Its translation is CASSLAPALAGGFQETQYF.

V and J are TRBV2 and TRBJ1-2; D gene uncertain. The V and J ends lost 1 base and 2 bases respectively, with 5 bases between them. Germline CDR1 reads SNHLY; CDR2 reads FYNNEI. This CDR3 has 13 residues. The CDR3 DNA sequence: TGTGCCAGCAGTGAAGATCCGAACTATGGCTACACCTTC. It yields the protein CASSEDPNYGYTF.